This T cell receptor beta chain was profiled in a study of CD8 T cells in ankylosing spondylitis. Study-wide results and caveats: Typical of ankylosing spondylitis blood, it appeared, was a TCR beta motif of under 10 highly homologous variants.

Molecular-barcoded quantitative 5'-RACE produced these TCR beta libraries. One entry per CDR3 protein, called by TCRdb with MiXCR from the 5' RACE reads. The top ten clones hold almost 30% of a sample with roughly 180,000 distinct CDR3 sequences, 11% of them seen once. This clonotype was found many times. Antigen specificity is unknown. Deletions cut 3 bases from V and 0 bases from J, with 15 bases between. There are 17 residues in the CDR3. The specimen sequenced was blood, either unsorted or a sorted T cell fraction (not recorded which). V usage is TRBV12-3 or TRBV12-4 and J usage is TRBJ1-5, with D maybe TRBD1 (5 bases). The sequence came from a male donor with ankylosing spondylitis or in good health (not recorded which). In DNA, the CDR3 is TGTGCCAGCAGTTTTTTGGGTCCAGGGTCTAGCAATCAGCCCCAGCATTTT. It is translated as CASSFLGPGSSNQPQHF.